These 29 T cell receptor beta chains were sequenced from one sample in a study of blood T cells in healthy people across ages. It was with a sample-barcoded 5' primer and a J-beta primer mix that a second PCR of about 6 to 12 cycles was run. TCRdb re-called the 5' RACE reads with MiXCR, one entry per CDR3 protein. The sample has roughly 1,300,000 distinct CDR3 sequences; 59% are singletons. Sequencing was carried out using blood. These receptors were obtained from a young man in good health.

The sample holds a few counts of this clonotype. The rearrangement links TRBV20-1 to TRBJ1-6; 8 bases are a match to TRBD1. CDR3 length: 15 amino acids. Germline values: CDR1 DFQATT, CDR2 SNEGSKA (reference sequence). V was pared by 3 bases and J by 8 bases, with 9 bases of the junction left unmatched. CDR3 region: CSASPTQGAYSPLHF. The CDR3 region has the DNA TGCAGTGCTAGCCCCACGCAGGGGGCTTATTCACCCCTCCACTTT.

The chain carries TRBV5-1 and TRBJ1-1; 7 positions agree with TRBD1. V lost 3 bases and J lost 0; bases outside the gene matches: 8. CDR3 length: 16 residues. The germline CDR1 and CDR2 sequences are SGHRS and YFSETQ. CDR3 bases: TGCGCCAGCAGCTGGGTACAGGGGAGTGTGAACACTGAAGCTTTCTTT. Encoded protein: CASSWVQGSVNTEAFF. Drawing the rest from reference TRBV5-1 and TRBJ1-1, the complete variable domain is KAGVTQTPRYLIKTRGQQVTLSCSPISGHRSVSWYQQTPGQGLQFLFEYFSETQRNKGNFPGRFSGRQFSNSRSEMNVSTLELGDSALYLCASSWVQGSVNTEAFFGQGTRLTVV.

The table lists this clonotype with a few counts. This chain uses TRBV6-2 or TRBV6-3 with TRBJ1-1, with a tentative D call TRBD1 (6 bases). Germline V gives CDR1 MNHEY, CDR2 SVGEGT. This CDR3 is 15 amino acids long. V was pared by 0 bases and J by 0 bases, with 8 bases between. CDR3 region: CASSYSPGVNTEAFF. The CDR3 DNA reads TGTGCCAGCAGTTACTCGCCAGGGGTGAACACTGAAGCTTTCTTT.

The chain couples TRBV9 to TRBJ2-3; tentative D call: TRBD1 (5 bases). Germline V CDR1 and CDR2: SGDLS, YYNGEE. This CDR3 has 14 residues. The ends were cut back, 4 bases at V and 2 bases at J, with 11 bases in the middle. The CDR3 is CASSQGFYTDTQYF. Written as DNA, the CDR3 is TGTGCCAGCAGCCAGGGTTTTTACACAGATACGCAGTATTTT.

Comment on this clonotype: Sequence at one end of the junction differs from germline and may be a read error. The CDR3 DNA reads as TGCAGCGAGCGGGGGGACTCCTACAATGGGCAGTTCTTC. Protein product: CSERGDSYNGQFF. The chain is built from TRBV29-1 and TRBJ2-1; 9 nucleotides line up with TRBD2. CDR3 length: 13 residues. Per germline, CDR1 SQVTM and CDR2 ANQGSEA.

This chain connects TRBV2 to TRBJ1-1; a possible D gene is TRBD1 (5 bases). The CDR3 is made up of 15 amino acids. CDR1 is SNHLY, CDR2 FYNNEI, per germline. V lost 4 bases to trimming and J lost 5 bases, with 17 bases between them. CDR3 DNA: TGTGCCAGCAGTGCGGTAGGGGCGGTAGGGACTGAAGCTTTCTTT. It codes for CASSAVGAVGTEAFF.

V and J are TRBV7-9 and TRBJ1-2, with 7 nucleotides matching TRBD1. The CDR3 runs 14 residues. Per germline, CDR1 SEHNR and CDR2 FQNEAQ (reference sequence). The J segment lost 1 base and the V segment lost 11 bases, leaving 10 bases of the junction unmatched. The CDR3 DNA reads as TGTGCCGGCGGCGGACAGGTCCTTAACTATGGCTACACCTTC. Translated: CAGGGQVLNYGYTF.

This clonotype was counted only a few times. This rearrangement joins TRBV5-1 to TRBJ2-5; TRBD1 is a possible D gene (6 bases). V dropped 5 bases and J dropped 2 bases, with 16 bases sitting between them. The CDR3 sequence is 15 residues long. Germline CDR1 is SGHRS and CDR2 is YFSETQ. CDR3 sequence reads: CASSYLTGRQETQYF. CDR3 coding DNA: TGCGCCAGCAGTTATCTGACAGGACGACAAGAGACCCAGTACTTC.

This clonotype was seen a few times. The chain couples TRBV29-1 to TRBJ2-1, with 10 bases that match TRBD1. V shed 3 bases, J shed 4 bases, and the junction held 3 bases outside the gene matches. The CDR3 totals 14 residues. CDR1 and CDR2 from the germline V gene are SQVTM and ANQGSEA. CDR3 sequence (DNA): TGCAGCGTTGACCGGACAGGGGGGTACAATGAGCAGTTCTTC. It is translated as CSVDRTGGYNEQFF.

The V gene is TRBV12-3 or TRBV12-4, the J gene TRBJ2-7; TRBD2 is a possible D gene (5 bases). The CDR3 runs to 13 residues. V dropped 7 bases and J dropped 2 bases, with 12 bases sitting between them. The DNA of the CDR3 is TGTGCCAGCACCCCGGGAACGGCCTACGAGCAGTACTTC. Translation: CASTPGTAYEQYF.

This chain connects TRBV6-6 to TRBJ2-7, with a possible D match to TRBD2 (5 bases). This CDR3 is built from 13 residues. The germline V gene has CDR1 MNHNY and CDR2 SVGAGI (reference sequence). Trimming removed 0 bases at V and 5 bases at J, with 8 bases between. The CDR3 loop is CASSYSMRDEQYF. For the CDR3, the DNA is TGTGCCAGCAGTTACTCGATGAGGGACGAGCAGTACTTC.

The CDR3 reads CASSLEQNQETQYF. Written as DNA, the CDR3 is TGTGCCAGCAGCTTAGAACAAAACCAAGAGACCCAGTACTTC. V is TRBV7-2 and J is TRBJ2-5; D unresolved. Germline V gene lookup returns CDR1 SGHTA and CDR2 FQGNSA. The length of the CDR3 is 14 residues. Deletions cut 1 base from V and 0 bases from J, with 6 bases between.

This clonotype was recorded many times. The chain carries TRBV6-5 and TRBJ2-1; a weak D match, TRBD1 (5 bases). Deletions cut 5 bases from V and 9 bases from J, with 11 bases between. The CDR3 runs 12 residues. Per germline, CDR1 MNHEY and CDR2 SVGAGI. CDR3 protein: CASSAWTREQFF. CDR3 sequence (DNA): TGTGCCAGCAGTGCATGGACACGTGAGCAGTTCTTC.

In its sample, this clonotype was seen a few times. CDR3 sequence (DNA): TGTGCCAGCAGCTTAGATGAAGGGGGGCCCTCAGATACGCAGTATTTT. Its protein product is CASSLDEGGPSDTQYF. The rearrangement joins TRBV7-2 to TRBJ2-3; D may correspond to TRBD1 or TRBD2 (6 bases each). The V gene's germline CDR1 is SGHTA and CDR2 FQGNSA. V dropped 1 base and J dropped 4 bases, with 15 bases sitting between them. The CDR3 spans 16 residues.

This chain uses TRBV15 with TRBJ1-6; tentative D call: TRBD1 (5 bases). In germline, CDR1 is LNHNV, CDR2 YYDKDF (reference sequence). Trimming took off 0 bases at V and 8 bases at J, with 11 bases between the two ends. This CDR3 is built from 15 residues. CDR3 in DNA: TGTGCCACCAGCAGAGAACGGGACGGATATTCACCCCTCCACTTT. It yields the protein CATSRERDGYSPLHF.

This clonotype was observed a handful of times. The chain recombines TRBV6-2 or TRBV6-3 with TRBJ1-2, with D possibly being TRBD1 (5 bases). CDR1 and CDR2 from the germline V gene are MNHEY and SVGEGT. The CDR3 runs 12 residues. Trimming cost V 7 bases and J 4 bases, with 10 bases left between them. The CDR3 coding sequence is TGTGCCAGCATTGACGGGACCTATGGCTACACCTTC. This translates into CASIDGTYGYTF.

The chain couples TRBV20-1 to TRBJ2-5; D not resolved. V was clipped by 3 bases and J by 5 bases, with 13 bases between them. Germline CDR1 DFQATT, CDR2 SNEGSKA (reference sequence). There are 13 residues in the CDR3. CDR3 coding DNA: TGCAGTGCTAGTTGGGTATACGGGGAGACCCAGTACTTC. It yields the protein CSASWVYGETQYF.

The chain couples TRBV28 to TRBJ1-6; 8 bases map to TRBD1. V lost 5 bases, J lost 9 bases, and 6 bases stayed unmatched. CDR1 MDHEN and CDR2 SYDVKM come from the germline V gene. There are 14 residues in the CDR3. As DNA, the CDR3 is TGTGCCAGCAGTGTAAACAGGGGGGGTTCACCCCTCCACTTT. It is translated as CASSVNRGGSPLHF.

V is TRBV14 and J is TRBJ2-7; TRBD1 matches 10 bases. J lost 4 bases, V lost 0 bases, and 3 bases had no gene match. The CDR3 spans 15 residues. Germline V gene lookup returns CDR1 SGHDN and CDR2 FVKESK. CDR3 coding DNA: TGTGCCAGCAGCCAAGATTGGGGACAGGGGTACGAGCAGTACTTC. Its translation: CASSQDWGQGYEQYF.

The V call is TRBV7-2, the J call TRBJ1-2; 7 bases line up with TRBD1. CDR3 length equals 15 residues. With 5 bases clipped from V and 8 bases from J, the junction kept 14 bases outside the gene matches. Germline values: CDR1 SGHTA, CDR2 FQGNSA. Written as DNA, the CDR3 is TGTGCCAGCAGCCCAACAGAGACAGGGCTTTTGGGCTACACCTTC. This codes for CASSPTETGLLGYTF. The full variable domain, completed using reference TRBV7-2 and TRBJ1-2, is GAGVSQSPSNKVTEKGKDVELRCDPISGHTALYWYRQSLGQGLEFLIYFQGNSAPDKSGLPSDRFSAERTGGSVSTLTIQRTQQEDSAVYLCASSPTETGLLGYTFGSGTRLTVV.

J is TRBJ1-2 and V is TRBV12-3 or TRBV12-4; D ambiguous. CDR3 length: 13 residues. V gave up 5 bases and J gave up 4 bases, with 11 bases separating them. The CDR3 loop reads CASSGQGLYGYTF. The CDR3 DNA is TGTGCCAGCAGTGGGCAAGGTCTCTATGGCTACACCTTC.

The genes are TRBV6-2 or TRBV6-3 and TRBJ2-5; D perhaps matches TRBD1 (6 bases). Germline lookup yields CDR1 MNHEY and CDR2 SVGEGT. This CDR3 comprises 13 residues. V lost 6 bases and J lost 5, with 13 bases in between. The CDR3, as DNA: TGTGCCAGCAGATTAACAGGGACGGAGACCCAGTACTTC. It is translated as CASRLTGTETQYF.

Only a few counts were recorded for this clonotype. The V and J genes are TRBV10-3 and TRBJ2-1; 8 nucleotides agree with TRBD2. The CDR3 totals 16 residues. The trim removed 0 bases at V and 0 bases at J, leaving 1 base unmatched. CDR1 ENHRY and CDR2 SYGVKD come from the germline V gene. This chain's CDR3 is CAISESRGVSYNEQFF. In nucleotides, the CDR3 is TGTGCCATCAGTGAGTCGCGGGGGGTCTCCTACAATGAGCAGTTCTTC.

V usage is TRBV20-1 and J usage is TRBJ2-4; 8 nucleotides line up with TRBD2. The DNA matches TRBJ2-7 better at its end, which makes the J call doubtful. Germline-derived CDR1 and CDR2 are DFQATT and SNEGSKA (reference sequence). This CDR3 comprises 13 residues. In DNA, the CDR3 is TGCAGTGCTAGCCTAGCGGGCCTCTACGAGCAGTACTTC. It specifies CSASLAGLYEQYF.

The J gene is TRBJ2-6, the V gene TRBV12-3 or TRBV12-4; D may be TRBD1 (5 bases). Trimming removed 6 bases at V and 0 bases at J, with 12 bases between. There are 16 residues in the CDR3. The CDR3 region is CASRIDSHSGANVLTF. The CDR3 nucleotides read TGTGCCAGCAGAATAGACAGTCACTCTGGGGCCAACGTCCTGACTTTC.

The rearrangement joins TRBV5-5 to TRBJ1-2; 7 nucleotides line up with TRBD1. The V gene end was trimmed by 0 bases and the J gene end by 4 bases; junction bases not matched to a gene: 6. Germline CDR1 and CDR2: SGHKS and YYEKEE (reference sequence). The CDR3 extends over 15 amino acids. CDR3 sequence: CASSLGRQGVYGYTF. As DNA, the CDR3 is TGTGCCAGCAGCTTGGGGAGACAGGGTGTCTATGGCTACACCTTC.

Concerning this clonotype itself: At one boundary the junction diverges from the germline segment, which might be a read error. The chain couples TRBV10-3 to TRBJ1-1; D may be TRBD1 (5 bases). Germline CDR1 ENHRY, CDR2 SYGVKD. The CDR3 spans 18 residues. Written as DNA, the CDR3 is TGTGCCAGCAGTGAGACGTCCCGTTCCGGGGGATCGAACACTGAAGCTTTCTTT. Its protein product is CASSETSRSGGSNTEAFF.

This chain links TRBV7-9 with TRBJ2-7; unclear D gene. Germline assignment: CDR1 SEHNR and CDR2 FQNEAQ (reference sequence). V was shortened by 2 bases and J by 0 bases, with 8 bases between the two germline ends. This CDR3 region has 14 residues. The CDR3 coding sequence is TGTGCCAGCAGCTTACCCAGGCCCTCCTACGAGCAGTACTTC. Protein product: CASSLPRPSYEQYF. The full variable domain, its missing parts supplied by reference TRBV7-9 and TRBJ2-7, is DTGVSQNPRHKITKRGQNVTFRCDPISEHNRLYWYRQTLGQGPEFLTYFQNEAQLEKSRLLSDRFSAERPKGSFSTLEIQRTEQGDSAMYLCASSLPRPSYEQYFGPGTRLTVT.

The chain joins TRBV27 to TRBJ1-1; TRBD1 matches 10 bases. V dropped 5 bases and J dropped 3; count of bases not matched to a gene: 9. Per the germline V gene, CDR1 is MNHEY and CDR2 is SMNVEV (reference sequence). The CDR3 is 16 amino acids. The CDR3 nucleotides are TGTGCCAGCAGTCCGGGACAGGGGTGGTGGGACACTGAAGCTTTCTTT. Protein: CASSPGQGWWDTEAFF.